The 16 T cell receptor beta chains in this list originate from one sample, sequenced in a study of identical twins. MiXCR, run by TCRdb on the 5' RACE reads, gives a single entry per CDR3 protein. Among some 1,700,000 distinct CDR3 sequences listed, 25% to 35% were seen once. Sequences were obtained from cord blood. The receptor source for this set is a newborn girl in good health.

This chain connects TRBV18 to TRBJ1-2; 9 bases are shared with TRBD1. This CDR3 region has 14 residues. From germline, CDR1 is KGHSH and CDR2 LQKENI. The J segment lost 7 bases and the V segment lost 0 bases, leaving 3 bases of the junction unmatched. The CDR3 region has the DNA TGTGCCAGCTCACCACCTGCGGACAGGGGTGGCTACACCTTC. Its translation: CASSPPADRGGYTF.

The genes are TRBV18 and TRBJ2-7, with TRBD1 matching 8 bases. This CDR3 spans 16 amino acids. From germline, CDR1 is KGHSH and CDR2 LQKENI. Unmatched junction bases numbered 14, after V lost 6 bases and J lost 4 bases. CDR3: CASSPIGTGSGYEQYF. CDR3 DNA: TGTGCCAGCTCCCCTATTGGGACAGGCTCGGGGTACGAGCAGTACTTC.

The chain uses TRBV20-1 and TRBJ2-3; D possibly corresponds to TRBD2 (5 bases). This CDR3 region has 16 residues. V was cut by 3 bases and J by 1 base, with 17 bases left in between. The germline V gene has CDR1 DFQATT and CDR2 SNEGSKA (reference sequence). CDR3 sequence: CSASPPSRDGTDTQYF. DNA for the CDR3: TGCAGTGCTAGCCCACCTTCGAGGGATGGCACAGATACGCAGTATTTT.

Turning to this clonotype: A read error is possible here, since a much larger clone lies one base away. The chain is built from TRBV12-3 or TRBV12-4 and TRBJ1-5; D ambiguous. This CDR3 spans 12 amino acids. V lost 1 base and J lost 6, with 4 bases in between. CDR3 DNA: TGTGCCAGCAGTTTAGTTCCTCAGCCCCAGCATTTT. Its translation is CASSLVPQPQHF.

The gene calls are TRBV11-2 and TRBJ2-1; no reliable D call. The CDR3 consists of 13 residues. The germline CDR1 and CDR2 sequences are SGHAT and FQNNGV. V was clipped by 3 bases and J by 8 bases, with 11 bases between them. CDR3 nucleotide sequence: TGTGCCAGCAGCTTTCATAGACTCGATGAGCAGTTCTTC. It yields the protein CASSFHRLDEQFF.

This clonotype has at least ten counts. This CDR3 reads CASSLGGTASNTQYF. The CDR3 nucleotides read TGTGCCAGCAGCTTAGGTGGGACTGCTAGCAATACGCAGTATTTT. The genes are TRBV7-2 and TRBJ2-3; tentatively, D is TRBD2 (6 bases). The CDR3 spans 15 residues. Germline V lookup: CDR1 SGHTA, CDR2 FQGNSA. V lost 1 base, J lost 7 bases, and 15 bases lay in between.

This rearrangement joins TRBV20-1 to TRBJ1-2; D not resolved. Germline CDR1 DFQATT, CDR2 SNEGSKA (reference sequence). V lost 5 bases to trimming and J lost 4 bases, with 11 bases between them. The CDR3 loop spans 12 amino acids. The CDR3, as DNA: TGCAGTGCTGCGGGTACGGTCTATGGCTACACCTTC. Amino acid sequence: CSAAGTVYGYTF.

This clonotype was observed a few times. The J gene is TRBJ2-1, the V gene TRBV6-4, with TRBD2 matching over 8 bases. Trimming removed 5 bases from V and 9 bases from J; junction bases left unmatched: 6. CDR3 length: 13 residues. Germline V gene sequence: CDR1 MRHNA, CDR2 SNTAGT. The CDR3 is CASSTAGEGEQFF. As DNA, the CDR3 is TGTGCCAGCAGTACAGCGGGAGAGGGTGAGCAGTTCTTC.

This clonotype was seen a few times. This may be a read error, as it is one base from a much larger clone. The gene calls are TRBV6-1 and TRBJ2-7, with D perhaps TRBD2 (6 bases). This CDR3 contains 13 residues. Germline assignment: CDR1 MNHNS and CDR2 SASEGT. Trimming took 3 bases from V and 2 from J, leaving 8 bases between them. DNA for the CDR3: TGTGCCAGCAGTGACTCGGGGGCCTACGAGCAGTACTTC. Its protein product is CASSDSGAYEQYF.

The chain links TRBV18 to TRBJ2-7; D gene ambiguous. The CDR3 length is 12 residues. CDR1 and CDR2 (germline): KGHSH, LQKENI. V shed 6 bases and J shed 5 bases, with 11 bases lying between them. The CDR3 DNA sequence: TGTGCCAGCTCGCCCAATGGGAACGAGCAGTACTTC. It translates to CASSPNGNEQYF.

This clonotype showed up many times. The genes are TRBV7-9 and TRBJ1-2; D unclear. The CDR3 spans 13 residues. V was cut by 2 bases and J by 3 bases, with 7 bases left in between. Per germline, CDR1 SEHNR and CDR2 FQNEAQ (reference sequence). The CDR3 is CASSLIPHYGYTF. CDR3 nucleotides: TGTGCCAGCAGCTTAATCCCCCACTATGGCTACACCTTC.

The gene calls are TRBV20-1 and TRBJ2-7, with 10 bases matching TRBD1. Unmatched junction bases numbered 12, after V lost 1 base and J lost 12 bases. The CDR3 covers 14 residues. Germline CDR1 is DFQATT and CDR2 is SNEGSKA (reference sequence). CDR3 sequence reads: CSARGVGQGLTGYF. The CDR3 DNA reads TGCAGTGCTAGAGGGGTGGGACAGGGGCTGACTGGGTACTTC.

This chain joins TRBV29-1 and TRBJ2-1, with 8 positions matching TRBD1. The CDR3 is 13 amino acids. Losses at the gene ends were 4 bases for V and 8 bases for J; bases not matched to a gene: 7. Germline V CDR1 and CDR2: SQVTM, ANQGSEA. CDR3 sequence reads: CSVATGGNHEQFF. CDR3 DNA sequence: TGCAGCGTTGCAACAGGGGGTAACCATGAGCAGTTCTTC.

The CDR3 spells CASSKRRGPYNQPQHF. The CDR3 DNA follows: TGTGCCAGCAGCAAACGGAGGGGGCCCTACAATCAGCCCCAGCATTTT. This chain connects TRBV21-1 to TRBJ1-5; the D call TRBD1 from the table was never checked on the DNA. TRBV21-1 is noted as a pseudogene. This CDR3 has 16 amino acids.

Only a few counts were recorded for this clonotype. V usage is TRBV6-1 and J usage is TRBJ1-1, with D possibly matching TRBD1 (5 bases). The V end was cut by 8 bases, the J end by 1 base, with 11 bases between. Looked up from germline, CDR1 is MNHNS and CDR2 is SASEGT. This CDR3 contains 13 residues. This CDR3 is CASGGRPNTEAFF. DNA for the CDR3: TGTGCCAGCGGGGGGAGGCCGAACACTGAAGCTTTCTTT.

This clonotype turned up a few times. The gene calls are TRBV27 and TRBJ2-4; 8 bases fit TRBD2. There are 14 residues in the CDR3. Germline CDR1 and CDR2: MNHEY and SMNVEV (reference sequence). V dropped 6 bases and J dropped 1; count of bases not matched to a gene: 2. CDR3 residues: CASRASGAKNIQYF. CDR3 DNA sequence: TGTGCCAGCAGGGCTAGCGGGGCCAAAAACATTCAGTACTTC.